What follows are 10 T cell receptor beta chains derived from one specimen sequenced in a study of blood T cell repertoires in COVID-19. The assay was immunoSEQ multiplex PCR, and TCRdb's table has in-frame clones only and misses some. The table includes around 270,000 clones, less than 90% detected once. The source material was peripheral blood. Receptor source: a woman aged 40-49 years who had recovered from COVID-19.

The chain is built from TRBV20-1 and TRBJ1-2; D perhaps matches TRBD1 (6 bases). Germline V gene lookup returns CDR1 DFQATT and CDR2 SNEGSKA (reference sequence). V lost 3 bases to trimming and J lost 4 bases, with 9 bases between them. CDR3 length: 12 amino acids. Here the CDR3 reads CSASTGPYGYTF. In nucleotides, the CDR3 is TGCAGTGCTAGTACAGGGCCCTATGGCTACACCTTC.

As DNA, the CDR3 is TGTGCCAGCAGCCGACGATCTAGCGGGGGGAACACCGGGGAGCTGTTTTTT. Protein sequence: CASSRRSSGGNTGELFF. The genes are TRBV3-1 (or the pseudogene TRBV3-2) and TRBJ2-2, with 10 nucleotides matching TRBD2. Germline values: CDR1 LGHDT, CDR2 YNNKEL (reference sequence). The junction had 6 bases not matched to a gene; V was cut back by 4 bases and J by 1 base. CDR3 length: 17 residues.

The CDR3 protein is CAWSAGTGGSVYGYTF. For the CDR3, the DNA is TGTGCCTGGAGTGCCGGAACAGGGGGCTCTGTCTATGGCTACACCTTC. The genes are TRBV30 and TRBJ1-2; 9 bases match TRBD1. The CDR3 totals 16 residues. The J segment lost 4 bases and the V segment lost 1 base, leaving 10 bases of the junction unmatched. CDR1 GTSNPN and CDR2 SVGIG come from the germline V gene (reference sequence).

The chain combines TRBV7-8 with TRBJ2-7, with D possibly being TRBD2 (6 bases). V shed 1 base and J shed 2 bases, with 12 bases lying between them. The germline V gene has CDR1 SGHVS and CDR2 FQNEAQ. This CDR3 spans 15 amino acids. The CDR3 protein is CASSLVLGGAYEQYF. As DNA, the CDR3 is TGTGCCAGCAGCTTAGTGCTCGGGGGAGCCTACGAGCAGTACTTC.

The chain links TRBV3-1 (or the pseudogene TRBV3-2) to TRBJ2-6; 7 bases align to TRBD1. The CDR3 has 17 amino acids. Trimming cost V 2 bases and J 3 bases; bases outside gene matches: 7. CDR1 and CDR2 from the germline V gene are LGHDT and YNNKEL (reference sequence). CDR3 sequence reads: CASSQTTGKGGANVLTF. DNA for the CDR3: TGTGCCAGCAGCCAAACGACAGGGAAAGGTGGGGCCAACGTCCTGACTTTC.

The V gene is TRBV7-2, the J gene TRBJ1-2; 9 bases line up with TRBD1. CDR1 is SGHTA and CDR2 is FQGNSA in the germline V gene. The CDR3 totals 18 residues. The V segment lost 6 bases and the J segment 3 bases; nucleotides outside the gene matches: 17. The CDR3 loop reads CASSSRFRDRAVDYGYTF. DNA for the CDR3: TGTGCCAGCAGTTCTCGATTCAGGGACAGGGCCGTCGACTATGGCTACACCTTC. The whole variable domain, remainder taken from reference TRBV7-2 and TRBJ1-2, is GAGVSQSPSNKVTEKGKDVELRCDPISGHTALYWYRQSLGQGLEFLIYFQGNSAPDKSGLPSDRFSAERTGGSVSTLTIQRTQQEDSAVYLCASSSRFRDRAVDYGYTFGSGTRLTVV.

This rearrangement joins TRBV28 to TRBJ1-6; D perhaps matches TRBD1 (5 bases). V lost 7 bases to trimming and J lost 0 bases, with 10 bases between them. Germline loops: CDR1 MDHEN, CDR2 SYDVKM. The CDR3 has 15 residues. Here the CDR3 reads CASNVGGSYNSPLHF. The DNA of the CDR3 is TGTGCCAGCAACGTGGGGGGCTCCTATAATTCACCCCTCCACTTT.

V is TRBV2 and J is TRBJ1-5, with D unresolved. Trimming removed 0 bases at V and 4 bases at J, with 13 bases between. The germline gives CDR1 SNHLY, CDR2 FYNNEI. The CDR3 spans 16 residues. The CDR3: CASSEAGGVVNQPQHF. The CDR3 bases are TGTGCCAGCAGTGAAGCTGGCGGAGTGGTTAATCAGCCCCAGCATTTT.

V usage is TRBV2 and J usage is TRBJ1-1; maybe TRBD1 (5 bases). This CDR3 has 14 amino acids. The V end lost 10 bases, the J end lost 4 bases, and 19 bases lay between the germline ends. CDR1 and CDR2 (germline): SNHLY, FYNNEI. Here the CDR3 DNA reads TGTGCCACCAAAGTCGACACCAGGGTCACTGAAGCTTTCTTT. Its protein is CATKVDTRVTEAFF. The whole variable domain, filled in from reference TRBV2 and TRBJ1-1, reads EPEVTQTPSHQVTQMGQEVILRCVPISNHLYFYWYRQILGQKVEFLVSFYNNEISEKSEIFDDQFSVERPDGSNFTLKIRSTKLEDSAMYFCATKVDTRVTEAFFGQGTRLTVV.

The CDR3 loop is CASSEQYLAEQYF. DNA of the CDR3: TGTGCCAGCAGTGAACAGTATTTAGCTGAGCAGTACTTC. The gene calls are TRBV6-1 and TRBJ2-7; D not certain. The V gene's germline CDR1 is MNHNS and CDR2 SASEGT. V was cut by 2 bases and J by 7 bases, with 12 bases left in between. The CDR3 extends over 13 amino acids.